This TCR beta chain was captured in a study of T-cell memory formation after mild COVID-19. In the study overall: The two donors had largely donor-specific TCR clusters. General study points: The pre-infection memory compartment contained some responding clones, suggesting cross-reactive memory joined. Later expanders leaned CD4+, whereas clones that contracted between day 15 and 85 were balanced CD4/CD8. CD4+ contracting clones lay mainly in CM and EM, CD8+ ones in EMRA.

The sample holds a few counts of this clonotype. Its antigen is as yet unknown. TCRdb passed the 5' RACE reads through MiXCR, listing each CDR3 protein once. The repertoire holds over 150,000 distinct CDR3 sequences, with 20% to 25% as singletons. This TCR was recovered from an adult woman who had mild COVID-19 (a few samples of this study predate the infection). Cell type and time point are not known. Input material: PBMCs or a T cell subset sorted from them (not recorded which).

CDR3 nucleotides: TGCAGTGCTAACAGGGGGCCGGATCAGCCCCAGCATTTT. It codes for CSANRGPDQPQHF. This chain joins TRBV20-1 and TRBJ1-5; 9 bases are shared with TRBD1. Per germline, CDR1 DFQATT and CDR2 SNEGSKA (reference sequence). This CDR3 is 13 amino acids long. V was clipped by 4 bases and J by 5 bases; unmatched bases: 3.